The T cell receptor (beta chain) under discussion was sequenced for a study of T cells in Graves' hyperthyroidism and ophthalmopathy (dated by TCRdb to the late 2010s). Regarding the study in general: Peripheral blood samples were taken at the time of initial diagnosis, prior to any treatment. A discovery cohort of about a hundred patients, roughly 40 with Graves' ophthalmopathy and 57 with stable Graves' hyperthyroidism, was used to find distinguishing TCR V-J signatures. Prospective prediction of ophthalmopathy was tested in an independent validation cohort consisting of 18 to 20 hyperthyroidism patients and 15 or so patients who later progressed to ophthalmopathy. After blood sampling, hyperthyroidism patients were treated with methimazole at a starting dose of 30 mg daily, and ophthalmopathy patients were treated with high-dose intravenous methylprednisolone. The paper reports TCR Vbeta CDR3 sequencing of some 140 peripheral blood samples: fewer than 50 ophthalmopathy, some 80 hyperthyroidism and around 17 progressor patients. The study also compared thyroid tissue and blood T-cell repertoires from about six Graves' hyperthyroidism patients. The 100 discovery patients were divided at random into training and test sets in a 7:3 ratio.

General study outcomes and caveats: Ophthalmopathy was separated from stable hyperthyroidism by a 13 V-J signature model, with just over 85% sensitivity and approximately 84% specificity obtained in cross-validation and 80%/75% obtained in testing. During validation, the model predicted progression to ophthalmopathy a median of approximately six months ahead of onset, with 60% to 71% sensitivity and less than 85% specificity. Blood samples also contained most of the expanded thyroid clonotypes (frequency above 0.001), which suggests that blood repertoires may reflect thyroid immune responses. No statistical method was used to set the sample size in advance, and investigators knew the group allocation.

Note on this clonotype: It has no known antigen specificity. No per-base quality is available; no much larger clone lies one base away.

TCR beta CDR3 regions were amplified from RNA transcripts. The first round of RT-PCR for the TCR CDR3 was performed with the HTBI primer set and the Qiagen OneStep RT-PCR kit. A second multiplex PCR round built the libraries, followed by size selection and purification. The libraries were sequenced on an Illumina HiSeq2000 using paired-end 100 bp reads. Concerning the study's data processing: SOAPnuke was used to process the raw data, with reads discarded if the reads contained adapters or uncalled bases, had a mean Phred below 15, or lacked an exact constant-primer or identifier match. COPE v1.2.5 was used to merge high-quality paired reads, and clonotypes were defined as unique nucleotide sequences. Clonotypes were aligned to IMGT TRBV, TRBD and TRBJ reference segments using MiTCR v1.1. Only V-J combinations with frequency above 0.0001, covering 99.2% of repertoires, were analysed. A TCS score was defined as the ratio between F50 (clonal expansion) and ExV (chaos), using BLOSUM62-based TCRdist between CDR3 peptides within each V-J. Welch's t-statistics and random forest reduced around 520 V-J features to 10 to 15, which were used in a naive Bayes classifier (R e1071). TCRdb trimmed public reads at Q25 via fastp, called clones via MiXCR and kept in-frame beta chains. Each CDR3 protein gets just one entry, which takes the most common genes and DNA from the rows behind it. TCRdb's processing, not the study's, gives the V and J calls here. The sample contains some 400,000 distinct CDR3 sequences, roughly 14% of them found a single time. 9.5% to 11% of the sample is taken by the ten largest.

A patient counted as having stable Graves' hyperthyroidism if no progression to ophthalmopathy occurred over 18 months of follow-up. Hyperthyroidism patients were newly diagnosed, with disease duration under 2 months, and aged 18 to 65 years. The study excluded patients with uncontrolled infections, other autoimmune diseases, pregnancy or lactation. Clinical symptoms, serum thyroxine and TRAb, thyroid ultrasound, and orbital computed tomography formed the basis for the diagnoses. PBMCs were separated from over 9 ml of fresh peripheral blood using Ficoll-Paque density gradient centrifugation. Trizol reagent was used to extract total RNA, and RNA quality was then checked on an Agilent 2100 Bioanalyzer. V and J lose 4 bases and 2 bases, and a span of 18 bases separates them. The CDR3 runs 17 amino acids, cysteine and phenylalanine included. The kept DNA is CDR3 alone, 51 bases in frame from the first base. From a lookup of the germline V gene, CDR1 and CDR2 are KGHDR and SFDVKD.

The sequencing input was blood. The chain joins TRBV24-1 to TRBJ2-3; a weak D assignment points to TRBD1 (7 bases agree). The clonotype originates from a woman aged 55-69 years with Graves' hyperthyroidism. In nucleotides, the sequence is TGTGCCACCAGTGAAGGGCAGGGGGGCGTGAACACAGATACGCAGTATTTT. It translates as CATSEGQGGVNTDTQYF.